The clone carrying this T cell receptor (beta chain) has just one count. The sample is drawn from a study of blood T cell repertoires in COVID-19. Study at large: Sites in the United States, Italy and Spain provided acute and convalescent COVID-19 samples. The cDNA or gDNA used as material had been derived from T cells, B-cell-depleted T cells, or PBMCs.

V shed 4 bases and J shed 7 bases, with 19 bases lying between them. Germline V gene data show CDR1 as SQVTM and CDR2 as ANQGSEA. This CDR3 is 14 amino acids long. The Seattle patients, enrolled during active infection, were followed longitudinally. In the authors' workflow: Scientists estimated how many nucleated cells there were by amplifying reference gene primers. The protocol was immunoSEQ multiplex PCR, while the TCRdb copy is restricted to in-frame clones and leaves out a portion. V and J calls and clone size are as listed in that table; D and trimming were resolved from the DNA. The sample shows some 310,000 clones, almost 90% of them seen only once.

The source of this sequence is a woman aged 40 to 50 with COVID-19, enrolled during active disease. This sequence joins TRBV29-1 and TRBJ1-2; D gene ambiguous. The material sequenced was peripheral blood. The CDR3 spells CSVVRLSSSGGYTF. The CDR3 DNA reads TGCAGCGTTGTAAGACTCTCCTCGAGCGGTGGCTACACCTTC.